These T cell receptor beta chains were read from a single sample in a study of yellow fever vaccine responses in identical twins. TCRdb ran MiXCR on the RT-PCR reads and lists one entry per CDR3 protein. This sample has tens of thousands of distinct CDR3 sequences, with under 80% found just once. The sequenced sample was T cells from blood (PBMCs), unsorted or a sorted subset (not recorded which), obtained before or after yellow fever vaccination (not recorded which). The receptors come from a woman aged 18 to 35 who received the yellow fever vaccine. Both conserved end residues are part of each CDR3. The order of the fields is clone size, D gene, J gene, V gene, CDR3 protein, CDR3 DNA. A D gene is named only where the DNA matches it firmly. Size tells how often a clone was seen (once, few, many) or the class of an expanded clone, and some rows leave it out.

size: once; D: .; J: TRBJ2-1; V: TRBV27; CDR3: CASSLSLTLTGFNEQFF; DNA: TGTGCCAGCAGTTTATCCCTTACACTGACAGGATTCAATGAGCAGTTCTTC
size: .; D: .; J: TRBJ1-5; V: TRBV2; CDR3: CASSEKRDYQPQHF; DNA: TGTGCCAGCAGTGAAAAGAGGGACTATCAGCCCCAGCATTTT
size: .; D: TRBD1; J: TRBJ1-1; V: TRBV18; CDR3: CASSPWDRYMNTEAFF; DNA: TGTGCCAGCTCACCTTGGGACAGATACATGAACACTGAAGCTTTCTTT
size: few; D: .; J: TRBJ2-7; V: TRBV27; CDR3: CASSLSIATYEQYF; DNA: TGTGCCAGCAGTTTATCAATAGCTACCTACGAGCAGTACTTC
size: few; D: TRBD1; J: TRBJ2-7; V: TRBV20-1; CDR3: CSARGDRDRALSTYEQYF; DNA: TGCAGTGCTAGGGGTGACCGGGACAGGGCTTTATCCACCTACGAGCAGTACTTC
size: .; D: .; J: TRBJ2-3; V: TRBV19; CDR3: CASSIVDPPGTQYF; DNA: TGTGCCAGTAGTATAGTCGACCCCCCGGGGACGCAGTATTTT
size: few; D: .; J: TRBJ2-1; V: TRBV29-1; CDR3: CSVEDLNEQFF; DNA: TGCAGCGTTGAGGACCTCAATGAGCAGTTCTTC
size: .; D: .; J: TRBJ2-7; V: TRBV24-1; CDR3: CATSGRRADEQYF; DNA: TGTGCCACCAGTGGGAGGAGGGCGGACGAGCAGTACTTC
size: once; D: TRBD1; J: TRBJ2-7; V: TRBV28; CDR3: CAIKQGADEQYF; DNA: TGTGCCATTAAACAGGGGGCGGACGAGCAGTACTTC
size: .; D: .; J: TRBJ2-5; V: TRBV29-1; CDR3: CSVERLAMRGQYF; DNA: TGCAGCGTTGAAAGACTTGCCATGAGGGGCCAGTACTTC
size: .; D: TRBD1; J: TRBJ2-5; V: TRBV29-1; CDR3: CSVPSRQGIEETQYF; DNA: TGCAGCGTTCCCTCTCGACAGGGGATCGAGGAGACCCAGTACTTC
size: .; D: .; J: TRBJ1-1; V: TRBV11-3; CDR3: CASSRRGGQSEAFF; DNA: TGTGCCAGCAGCCGAAGGGGTGGACAGAGTGAAGCTTTCTTT
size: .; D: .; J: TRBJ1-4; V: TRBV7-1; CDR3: CASSSTDLNEKLFF; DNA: TGTGCCAGCAGCTCGACGGACCTAAATGAAAAACTGTTTTTT
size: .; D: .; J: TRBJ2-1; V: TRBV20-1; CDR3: CSARDSARGDNEQFF; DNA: TGCAGTGCTAGAGATTCTGCGCGAGGAGACAATGAGCAGTTCTTC
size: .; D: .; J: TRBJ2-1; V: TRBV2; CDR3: CASSAQSYNEQFF; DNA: TGTGCCAGCAGTGCCCAGTCCTACAATGAGCAGTTCTTC
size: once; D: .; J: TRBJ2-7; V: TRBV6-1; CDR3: CASSTAQGSDEQYF; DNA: TGTGCCAGCAGTACGGCACAGGGCTCGGACGAGCAGTACTTC
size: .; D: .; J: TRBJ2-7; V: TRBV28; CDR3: CASSFHYGDRSYEQYF; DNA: TGTGCCAGCAGTTTCCATTACGGGGACCGCTCCTACGAGCAGTACTTC
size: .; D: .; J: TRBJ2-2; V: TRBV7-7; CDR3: CASARAANTGELFF; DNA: TGTGCCAGCGCCCGGGCCGCGAACACCGGGGAGCTGTTTTTT
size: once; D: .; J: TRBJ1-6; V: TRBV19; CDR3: CASRNREVGSPLHF; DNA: TGTGCCAGCCGAAACAGGGAGGTTGGATCACCCCTCCACTTT
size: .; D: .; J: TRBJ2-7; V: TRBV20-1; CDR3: CSASRLEGYEQYF; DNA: TGCAGTGCCAGTCGACTAGAGGGCTACGAGCAGTACTTC
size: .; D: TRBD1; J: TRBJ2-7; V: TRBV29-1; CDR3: CSVEDLNRGVYEQYF; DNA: TGCAGCGTTGAAGATCTAAACAGGGGAGTCTACGAGCAGTACTTC
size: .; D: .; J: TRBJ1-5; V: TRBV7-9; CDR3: CASSSYGVGNQPQHF; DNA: TGTGCCAGCAGCAGCTACGGAGTTGGCAATCAGCCCCAGCATTTT
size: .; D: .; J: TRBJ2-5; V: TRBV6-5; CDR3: CASSLGAGFQETQYF; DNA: TGTGCCAGCAGTTTGGGGGCAGGGTTCCAAGAGACCCAGTACTTC
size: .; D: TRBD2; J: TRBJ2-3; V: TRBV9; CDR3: CASSVGLAAITDTQYF; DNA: TGTGCCAGCAGCGTAGGCCTAGCGGCCATCACAGATACGCAGTATTTT
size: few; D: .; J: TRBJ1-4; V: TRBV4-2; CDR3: CASSQVALIVDSTNEKLFF; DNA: TGTGCCAGCAGCCAAGTAGCTCTGATCGTTGACTCAACTAATGAAAAACTGTTTTTT
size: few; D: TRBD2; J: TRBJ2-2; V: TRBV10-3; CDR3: CAISNGGAVGELFF; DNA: TGTGCCATCAGCAACGGGGGGGCGGTCGGGGAGCTGTTTTTT
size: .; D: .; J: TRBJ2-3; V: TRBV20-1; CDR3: CSASSLAPSTDTQYF; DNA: TGCAGTGCTAGTTCGCTAGCGCCTAGCACAGATACGCAGTATTTT
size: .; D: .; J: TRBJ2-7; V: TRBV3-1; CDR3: CASSHAYEQYF; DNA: TGTGCCAGCAGCCACGCTTACGAGCAGTACTTC
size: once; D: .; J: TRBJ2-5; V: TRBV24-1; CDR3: CATSDYQETQYF; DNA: TGTGCCACCAGTGATTACCAAGAGACCCAGTACTTC
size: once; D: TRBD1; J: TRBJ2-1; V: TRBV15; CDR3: CATSRDSGQGLDEQFF; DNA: TGTGCCACCAGCAGAGATTCGGGACAGGGGCTGGATGAGCAGTTCTTC
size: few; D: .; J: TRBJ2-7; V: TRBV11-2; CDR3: CASSFQQPGLSYEQYF; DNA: TGTGCCAGCAGCTTTCAGCAACCGGGACTTTCCTACGAGCAGTACTTC
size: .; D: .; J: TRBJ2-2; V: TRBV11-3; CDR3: CASSPARNTGELFF; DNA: TGTGCCAGCAGCCCCGCCCGCAACACCGGGGAGCTGTTTTTT
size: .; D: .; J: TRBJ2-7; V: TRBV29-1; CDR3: CSVVGVLDEQYF; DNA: TGCAGCGTTGTAGGGGTGCTGGACGAGCAGTACTTC
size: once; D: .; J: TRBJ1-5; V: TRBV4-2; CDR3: CASSQEAVHSNQPQHF; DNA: TGTGCCAGCAGCCAAGAGGCGGTTCATAGCAATCAGCCCCAGCATTTT
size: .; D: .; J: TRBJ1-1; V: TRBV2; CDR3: CASSGRLNTEAFF; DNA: TGTGCCAGCAGTGGACGGCTGAACACTGAAGCTTTCTTT
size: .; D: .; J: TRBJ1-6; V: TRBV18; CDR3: CASSPESNSPLHF; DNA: TGTGCCAGCTCACCGGAATCTAATTCACCCCTCCACTTT
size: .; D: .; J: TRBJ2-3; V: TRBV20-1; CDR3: CSASYDTQYF; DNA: TGCAGTGCTAGTTACGATACGCAGTATTTT
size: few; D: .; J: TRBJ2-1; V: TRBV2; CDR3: CASSEGAGLQFF; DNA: TGTGCCAGCAGTGAAGGGGCGGGACTCCAGTTCTTC
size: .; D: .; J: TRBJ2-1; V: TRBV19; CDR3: CASSRYYNEQFF; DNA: TGTGCCAGTAGTAGATACTACAATGAGCAGTTCTTC
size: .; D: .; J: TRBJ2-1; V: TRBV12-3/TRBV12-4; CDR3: CASSFNWGDEQFF; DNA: TGTGCCAGCAGTTTTAACTGGGGGGATGAGCAGTTCTTC
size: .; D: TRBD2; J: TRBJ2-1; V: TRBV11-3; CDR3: CASSLSPSGSLYEQFF; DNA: TGCGCCAGCAGCTTGTCCCCTAGCGGGAGTCTCTATGAGCAGTTCTTC
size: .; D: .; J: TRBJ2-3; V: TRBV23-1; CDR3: CASSQSLQGTDTQYF; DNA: TGCGCCAGCAGTCAATCTCTTCAGGGAACAGATACGCAGTATTTT
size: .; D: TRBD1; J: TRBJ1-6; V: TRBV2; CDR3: CASSRDSVFLHF; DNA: TGTGCCAGCAGTCGGGACAGCGTATTCCTCCACTTT
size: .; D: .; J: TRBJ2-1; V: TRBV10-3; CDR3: CAISESGGSSYNEQFF; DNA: TGTGCCATCAGTGAGTCTGGCGGTAGCTCCTACAATGAGCAGTTCTTC
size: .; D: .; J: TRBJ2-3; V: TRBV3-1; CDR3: CASSLGTGDTQYF; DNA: TGTGCCAGCAGCCTAGGGACGGGAGATACGCAGTATTTT
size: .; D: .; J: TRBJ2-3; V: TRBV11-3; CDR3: CASRSGVGRGTDTQYF; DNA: TGTGCCAGCAGATCCGGGGTCGGTCGGGGTACAGATACGCAGTATTTT
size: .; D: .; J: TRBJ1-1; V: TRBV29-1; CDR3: CSVALTAMNTEAFF; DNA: TGCAGCGTTGCCCTGACAGCAATGAACACTGAAGCTTTCTTT
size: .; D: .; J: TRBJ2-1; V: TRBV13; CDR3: CASRNSLIGGGTDEQFF; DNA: TGTGCCAGCAGGAATTCCCTAATAGGAGGGGGGACAGATGAGCAGTTCTTC
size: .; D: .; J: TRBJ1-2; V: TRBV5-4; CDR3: CASSYATGSQGGYTF; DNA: TGTGCCAGCAGCTACGCAACAGGGTCCCAAGGAGGCTACACCTTC
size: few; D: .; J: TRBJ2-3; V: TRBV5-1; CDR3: CASSLVLVTDTQYF; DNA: TGCGCCAGCAGCTTGGTGCTTGTCACAGATACGCAGTATTTT
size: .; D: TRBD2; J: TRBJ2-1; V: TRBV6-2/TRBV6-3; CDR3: CASSTGLAETHNEQFF; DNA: TGTGCCAGCAGTACAGGACTAGCGGAGACTCACAATGAGCAGTTCTTC
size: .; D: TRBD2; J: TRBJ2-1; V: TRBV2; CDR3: CASRGGAGLAGSYNEQFF; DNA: TGTGCCAGCAGGGGAGGGGCGGGACTAGCGGGATCCTACAATGAGCAGTTCTTC